This TCR beta chain was identified during a study of cytomegalovirus exposure and HLA in healthy donors. Study outcomes and limitations: V- and J-gene trimming in TCR beta was tied to a missense DCLRE1C variant by an analysis performed later. A later analysis reportedly found that, within productive TCRs, an Asian-associated ancestry cluster had fewer N-insertions than the mean observed across the approximately 690 donors.

It was with 60 Vbeta and 13 Jbeta primers that the PCR ran. Libraries were prepared by immunoSEQ multiplex PCR; TCRdb keeps only in-frame clonotypes and omits some of them. The table shows approximately 190,000 clones, with about 81% occurring only once. In regard to this clone: The antigen remains undetermined.

This CDR3 is built from 14 residues. Germline lookup yields CDR1 ENHRY and CDR2 SYGVKD. The V end lost 10 bases, the J end lost 5 bases, and 17 bases lay between the germline ends. Sequenced sample: PBMCs. The receptor comes from a woman aged 18-29 years in good health and CMV-seropositive. The V gene is TRBV10-3, the J gene TRBJ1-4, with D tentatively TRBD1 (5 bases). In DNA, the CDR3 is TGTGCCACGACTTCAGGGAACCAGAATGAAAAACTGTTTTTT. It codes for CATTSGNQNEKLFF.